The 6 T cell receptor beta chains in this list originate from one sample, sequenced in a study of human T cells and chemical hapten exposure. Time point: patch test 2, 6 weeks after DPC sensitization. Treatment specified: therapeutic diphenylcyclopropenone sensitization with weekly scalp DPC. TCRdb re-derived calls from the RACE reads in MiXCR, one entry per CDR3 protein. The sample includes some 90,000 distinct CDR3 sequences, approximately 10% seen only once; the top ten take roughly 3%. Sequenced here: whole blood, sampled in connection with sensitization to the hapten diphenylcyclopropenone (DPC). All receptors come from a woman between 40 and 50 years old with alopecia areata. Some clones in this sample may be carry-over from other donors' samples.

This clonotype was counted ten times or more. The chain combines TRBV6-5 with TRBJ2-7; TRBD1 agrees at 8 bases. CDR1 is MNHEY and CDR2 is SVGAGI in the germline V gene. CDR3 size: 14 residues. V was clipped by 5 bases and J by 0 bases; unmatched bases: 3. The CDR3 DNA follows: TGTGCCAGCAGTAGGGACAGGAGCTCCTACGAGCAGTACTTC. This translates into CASSRDRSSYEQYF.

In nucleotides, the CDR3 is TGCAGTGCTAGTCCCGGACAGGGCACAGATACGCAGTATTTT. Amino acids: CSASPGQGTDTQYF. The V gene is TRBV20-1, the J gene TRBJ2-3, with 7 positions matching TRBD1. Per germline, CDR1 DFQATT and CDR2 SNEGSKA (reference sequence). CDR3 length: 14 residues. Trimming removed 3 bases from V and 1 base from J; junction bases left unmatched: 4.

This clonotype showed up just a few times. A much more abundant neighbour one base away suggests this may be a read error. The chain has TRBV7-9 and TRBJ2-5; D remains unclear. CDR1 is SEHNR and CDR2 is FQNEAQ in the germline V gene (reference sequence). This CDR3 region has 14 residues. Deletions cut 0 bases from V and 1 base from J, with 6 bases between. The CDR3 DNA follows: TGTGCCAGCAGCTTAGCCTCGTGCCAAGAGACCCAGTACTTC. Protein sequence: CASSLASCQETQYF.

The CDR3 loop is CASSLDTNTEAFF. The CDR3 DNA is TGTGCCAGCAGCTTAGACACGAACACTGAAGCTTTCTTT. The chain is built from TRBV7-6 and TRBJ1-1; D is unresolved. The CDR3 is 13 amino acids. Germline V gene data show CDR1 as SGHVS and CDR2 as FNYEAQ. Trimming stripped 1 base from V and 1 base from J, with 4 bases between.

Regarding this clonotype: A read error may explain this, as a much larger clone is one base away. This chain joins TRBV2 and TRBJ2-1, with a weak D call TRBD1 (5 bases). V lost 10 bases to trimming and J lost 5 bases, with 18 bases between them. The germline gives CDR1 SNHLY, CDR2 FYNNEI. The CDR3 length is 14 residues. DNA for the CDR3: TGTGCCAACTCGGCTGGCAGGGCCCACAATGAGCAGTTCTTC. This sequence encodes CANSAGRAHNEQFF.

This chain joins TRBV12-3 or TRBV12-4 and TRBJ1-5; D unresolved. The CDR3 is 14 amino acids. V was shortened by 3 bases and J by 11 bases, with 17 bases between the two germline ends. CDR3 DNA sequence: TGTGCCAGCAGTTTTGGCCGCGGAGGCCAATCCCAGCATTTT. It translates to CASSFGRGGQSQHF.